These 13 T cell receptor beta chains were sequenced from one sample in a study of Ad26.COV2.S vaccination and SARS-CoV-2 variants. Produced via immunoSEQ multiplex PCR; TCRdb's table is partial and in-frame only. The data show 350,000 to 500,000 clones, roughly 89% seen once. Treatment described: around 19 received Ad26.COV2.S at low or high dose, single or two shots; 5 received placebo; per-sample allocation not given. Sampling occurred on day 63 after the first vaccine or placebo injection. The material sequenced was peripheral blood, taken in a trial of Ad26.COV2.S vaccine versus placebo. These receptors originate from a person between 18 and 65 years old who received the Ad26.COV2.S COVID-19 vaccine or a placebo.

The chain carries TRBV18 and TRBJ2-1; D remains unclear. CDR1 is KGHSH and CDR2 is LQKENI in the germline V gene. The CDR3 has 12 amino acids. The germline V and J ends were trimmed by 6 bases and 6 bases, with 9 bases remaining between them. CDR3 amino acids: CASSHRTNEQFF. CDR3 nucleotide sequence: TGTGCCAGCTCCCACAGAACCAATGAGCAGTTCTTC. Drawing the rest from reference TRBV18 and TRBJ2-1, the complete variable domain is NAGVMQNPRHLVRRRGQEARLRCSPMKGHSHVYWYRQLPEEGLKFMVYLQKENIIDESGMPKERFSAEFPKEGPSILRIQQVVRGDSAAYFCASSHRTNEQFFGPGTRLTVL.

This chain connects TRBV2 to TRBJ1-1, with D perhaps TRBD1 (6 bases). CDR1 SNHLY and CDR2 FYNNEI come from the germline V gene. V lost 6 bases and J 5 bases, leaving 19 bases between the germline ends. The CDR3 spans 15 residues. CDR3 amino acids: CASRDPWGPRTEAFF. The CDR3 bases are TGTGCCAGCAGGGACCCGTGGGGGCCACGGACTGAAGCTTTCTTT.

The V gene is TRBV5-1, the J gene TRBJ1-4; the D is unclear. V was trimmed by 1 base and J by 7 bases, leaving 20 bases between them. Per the germline V gene, CDR1 is SGHRS and CDR2 is YFSETQ. This CDR3 is 17 amino acids long. CDR3 bases: TGCGCCAGCAGCTTGAACTCTGGGATGGGGTTTCGTGAAAAACTGTTTTTT. Protein sequence: CASSLNSGMGFREKLFF.

V usage is TRBV9 and J usage is TRBJ2-7; D is possibly TRBD2 (6 bases). The CDR3 is 14 residues long. V lost 4 bases, J lost 2 bases, and 13 bases lay in between. Germline CDR1 is SGDLS and CDR2 is YYNGEE. The CDR3 DNA follows: TGTGCCAGCAGCCCGGGGGAACGGGCCTACGAGCAGTACGTC. As protein: CASSPGERAYEQYV.

CDR3 residues: CASSLPGQGAGVAFF. CDR3 coding DNA: TGCGCCAGCAGCTTACCGGGACAGGGGGCTGGAGTGGCTTTCTTT. This chain connects TRBV5-1 to TRBJ1-1, with 12 bases matching TRBD1. This CDR3 has 15 residues. With 2 bases clipped from V and 11 bases from J, the junction kept 10 bases outside the gene matches. CDR1 and CDR2 (germline): SGHRS, YFSETQ.

The chain couples TRBV7-9 to TRBJ1-1; TRBD1 matches 9 bases. The CDR3 has 15 amino acids. In germline, CDR1 is SEHNR, CDR2 FQNEAQ (reference sequence). V trimming: 7 bases; J trimming: 3 bases; junction bases outside the gene matches: 9. CDR3 sequence reads: CASTPYGTGHTEAFF. CDR3 DNA sequence: TGTGCCAGCACCCCCTATGGGACAGGGCACACTGAAGCTTTCTTT.

The rearrangement joins TRBV24-1 to TRBJ1-2; 10 nucleotides line up with TRBD1. The trim removed 0 bases at V and 6 bases at J, leaving 9 bases unmatched. CDR3 size: 17 residues. Per the germline V gene, CDR1 is KGHDR and CDR2 is SFDVKD. Here the CDR3 reads CATSDLPGQGTLDGYTF. CDR3 nucleotides: TGTGCCACCAGTGATTTGCCGGGACAGGGGACTCTCGATGGCTACACCTTC.

The rearrangement joins TRBV18 to TRBJ1-2; unclear D gene. Germline CDR1 reads KGHSH; CDR2 reads LQKENI. There are 15 residues in the CDR3. Trimming shortened V by 3 bases and J by 3 bases, and 14 bases separated the two germline ends. The CDR3 DNA sequence: TGTGCCAGCTCACCGAATGCCGGACGGGACTATGGCTACACCTTC. Translated, it gives CASSPNAGRDYGYTF.

This chain uses TRBV27 with TRBJ1-2; D might be TRBD1 (5 bases). V shed 7 bases and J shed 8 bases, with 23 bases lying between them. CDR1 is MNHEY and CDR2 is SMNVEV in the germline V gene (reference sequence). The CDR3 is made up of 15 amino acids. Here the CDR3 reads CASKPRAEGFYGYTF. The CDR3 DNA reads as TGTGCCAGCAAACCTCGTGCGGAGGGGTTTTACGGCTACACCTTC.

The V and J genes are TRBV10-3 and TRBJ2-3, with TRBD2 matching 7 bases. CDR1 and CDR2 from the germline V gene are ENHRY and SYGVKD. The CDR3 contains 12 residues. V trimming: 9 bases; J trimming: 6 bases; junction bases outside the gene matches: 6. The CDR3 DNA reads TGTGCCATTCAGCGGGATTGGGATACGCAGTATTTT. This sequence encodes CAIQRDWDTQYF.

This sequence joins TRBV18 and TRBJ1-6, with D maybe TRBD1 (6 bases). Germline assignment: CDR1 KGHSH and CDR2 LQKENI. V lost 3 bases and J 6 bases, leaving 12 bases between the germline ends. The CDR3 loop spans 15 amino acids. The CDR3 here is CASSPRDKLNSPLHF. The CDR3 region has the DNA TGTGCCAGCTCACCCCGGGACAAGCTTAATTCACCCCTCCACTTT.

The chain couples TRBV19 to TRBJ1-5; no clear D. Per the germline V gene, CDR1 is LNHDA and CDR2 is SQIVND (reference sequence). The CDR3 consists of 13 residues. V was clipped by 8 bases and J by 4 bases, with 12 bases between them. The CDR3 loop is CASAQLPNQPQHF. In DNA form, the CDR3 reads TGTGCCAGTGCACAGTTACCAAATCAGCCCCAGCATTTT.

The J gene is TRBJ2-1, the V gene TRBV7-2, with 12 positions matching TRBD2. From germline, CDR1 is SGHTA and CDR2 FQGNSA. Trimming took 4 bases from V and 2 from J; bases not matched to a gene: 9. The CDR3 sequence is 18 residues long. The DNA of the CDR3 is TGTGCCAGCAGCTCAGGACTAGCGGGAAGGCACACCTACAATGAGCAGTTCTTC. Amino acids: CASSSGLAGRHTYNEQFF. The full variable domain, its missing parts supplied by reference TRBV7-2 and TRBJ2-1, is GAGVSQSPSNKVTEKGKDVELRCDPISGHTALYWYRQSLGQGLEFLIYFQGNSAPDKSGLPSDRFSAERTGGSVSTLTIQRTQQEDSAVYLCASSSGLAGRHTYNEQFFGPGTRLTVL.